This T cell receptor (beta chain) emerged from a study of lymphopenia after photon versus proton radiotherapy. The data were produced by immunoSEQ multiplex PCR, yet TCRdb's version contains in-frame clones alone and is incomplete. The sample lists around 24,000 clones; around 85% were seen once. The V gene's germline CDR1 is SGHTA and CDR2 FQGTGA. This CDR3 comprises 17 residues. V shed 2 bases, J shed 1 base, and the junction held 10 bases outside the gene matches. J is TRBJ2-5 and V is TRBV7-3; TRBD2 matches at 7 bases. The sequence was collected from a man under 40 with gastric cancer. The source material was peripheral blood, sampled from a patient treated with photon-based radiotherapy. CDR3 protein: CASSLDRFPSGQETQYF. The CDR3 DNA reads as TGTGCCAGCAGCTTAGACAGATTTCCTAGCGGCCAAGAGACCCAGTACTTC.